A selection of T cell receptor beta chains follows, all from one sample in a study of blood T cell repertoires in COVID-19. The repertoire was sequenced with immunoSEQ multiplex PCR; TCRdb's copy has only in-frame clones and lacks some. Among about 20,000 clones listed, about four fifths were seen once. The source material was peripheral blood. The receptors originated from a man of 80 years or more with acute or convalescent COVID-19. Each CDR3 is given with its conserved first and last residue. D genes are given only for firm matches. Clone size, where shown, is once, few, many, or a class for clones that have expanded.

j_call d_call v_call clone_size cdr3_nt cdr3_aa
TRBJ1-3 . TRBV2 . TGTGCCAGCAGACTACAGGGTGATGGAAACACCATATATTTT CASRLQGDGNTIYF
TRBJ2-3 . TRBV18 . TGTGCCAGCTCACCCATCGGGAAACGAACAGATACGCAGTATTTT CASSPIGKRTDTQYF
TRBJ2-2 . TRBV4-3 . TGCGCCAGCAGCCAAGTCGCGGGGTCCCACTCCGGGGAGCTGTTTTTT CASSQVAGSHSGELFF
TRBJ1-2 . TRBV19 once TGTGCCAGTAGTATAGTACCCCACCCGACGGGGGTTTATGGCTACACCTTC CASSIVPHPTGVYGYTF
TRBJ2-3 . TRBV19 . TGTGCCAGTAGTATCTATTCTAGCAGAAGCACAGATACGCAGTATTTT CASSIYSSRSTDTQYF
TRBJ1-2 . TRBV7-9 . TGTGCCAGCAGCTCAGCGGGGGTGGCGGGATATGGCTACACCTTC CASSSAGVAGYGYTF
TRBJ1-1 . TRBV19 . TGTGCCAGTAGTATAGTTGGCGCAGGGGACACTGAAGCTTTCTTT CASSIVGAGDTEAFF
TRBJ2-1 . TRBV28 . TGTGCCAGCAGTTTACAAGTAAGAACAACAGGGCAGTTCTTC CASSLQVRTTGQFF
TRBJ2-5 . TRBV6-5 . TGTGCCAGCAGCTTGCTTGGCAACCCGGAGACCCAGTACTTC CASSLLGNPETQYF
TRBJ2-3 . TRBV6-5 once TGTGCCAGCAGTTACTCGACACCATTGGCAGATACGCAGTATTTT CASSYSTPLADTQYF
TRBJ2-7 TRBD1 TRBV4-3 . TGCGCCAGCAGCCAAGAGCGTCAGGGGGTCGGGGAGCAGTACTTC CASSQERQGVGEQYF
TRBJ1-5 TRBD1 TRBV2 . TGTGCCAGCAGTACGAAACAGGGGGATCAGCCCCAGCATTTT CASSTKQGDQPQHF
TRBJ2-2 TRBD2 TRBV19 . TGTGCCAGTAACCCCGGGAGGGCGTCCGGGGAGCTGTTTTTT CASNPGRASGELFF
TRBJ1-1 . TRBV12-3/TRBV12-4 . TGTGCCAGCAGCCCGGACGGCGGGGCTGAAGCTTTCTTT CASSPDGGAEAFF
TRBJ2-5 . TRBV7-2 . TGTGCCAGCAGCTTAGCACTAGCATCGAGAGAGACCCAGTACTTC CASSLALASRETQYF
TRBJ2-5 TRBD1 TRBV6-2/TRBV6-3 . TGTGCCAGCACCCCCCGGGACAGGGGATTGGAGACCCAGTACTTC CASTPRDRGLETQYF
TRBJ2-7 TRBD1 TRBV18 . TGTGCCAGCTCACCTGACACAGGGGGCAGCGAGCAGTACTTC CASSPDTGGSEQYF
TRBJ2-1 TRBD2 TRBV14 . TGTGCCAGCAGCCAACTACTAGCGGGAGACTCCTACAATGAGCAGTTCTTC CASSQLLAGDSYNEQFF
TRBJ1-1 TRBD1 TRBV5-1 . TGCGCCAGCAGCTCTGCCGGGACAGGGAGGAACACTGAAGCTTTCTTT CASSSAGTGRNTEAFF
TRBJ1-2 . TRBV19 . TGTGCCAGTACTCTTTCGGAGGGGAGGAATGGCTACACCTTC CASTLSEGRNGYTF
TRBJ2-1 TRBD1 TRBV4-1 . TGCGCCAGCAGCCAAGAACCGGGACAGGGGTCCTACAATGAGCAGTTCTTC CASSQEPGQGSYNEQFF
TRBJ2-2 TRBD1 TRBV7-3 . TGTGCCAGCAGCAGGAACAGGGGGGACACCGGGGAGCTGTTTTTT CASSRNRGDTGELFF
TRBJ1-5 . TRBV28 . TGTGCCAGCAGTTTAGTAGGGAGAAGTAGCAATCAGCCCCAGCATTTT CASSLVGRSSNQPQHF
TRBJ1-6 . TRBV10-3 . TGTGCCATCAGTGAGTCGTCAGGAGGATATAATTCACCCCTCCACTTT CAISESSGGYNSPLHF
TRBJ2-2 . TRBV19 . TGTGCCAGTAGGCAAGCGGGTGTGAACACCGGGGAGCTGTTTTTT CASRQAGVNTGELFF
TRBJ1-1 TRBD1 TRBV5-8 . TGTGCCAGCAGCCCGTTTTACGAGACAGGGGTTCCGACTGAAGCTTTCTTT CASSPFYETGVPTEAFF
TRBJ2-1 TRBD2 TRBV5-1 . TGCGCCAGCAGCTTGGCGGGACTAGCGGACAATGAGCAGTTCTTC CASSLAGLADNEQFF
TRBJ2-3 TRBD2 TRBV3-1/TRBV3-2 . TGTGCCAGCAGCCAAGCGGGCCGGCTAGCGGGAACAGATACGCAGTATTTT CASSQAGRLAGTDTQYF
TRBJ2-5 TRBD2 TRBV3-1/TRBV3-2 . TGTGCCAGCAGCCAAGATGGGAAGCTTAAGCGGGGGGGTTGGTCCCAGTACTTC CASSQDGKLKRGGWSQYF
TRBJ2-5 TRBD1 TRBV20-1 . TGCAGTGCTAATGACAGGGGGCGGCACCAAGAGACCCAGTACTTC CSANDRGRHQETQYF
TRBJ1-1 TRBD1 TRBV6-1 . TGTGCCAGCAGTGAGACCGACAGGGTGAACACTGAAGCTTTCTTT CASSETDRVNTEAFF
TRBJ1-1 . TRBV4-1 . TGCGCCAGCAGCCAAGAGGTAATCCGGAGTTCTGAAGCTTTCTTT CASSQEVIRSSEAFF
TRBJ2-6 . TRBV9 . TGTGCCAGCAGCGTCACGGGATCTGGGGCCAACGTCCTGACTTTC CASSVTGSGANVLTF
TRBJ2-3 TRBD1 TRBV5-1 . TGCGCCAGCAGCACAGGACAGGGGATCGATACGCAGTATTTT CASSTGQGIDTQYF
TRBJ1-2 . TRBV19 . TGTGCCAGTAGCCCTCGTGGGCACAGTTCCTATGGCTACACCTTC CASSPRGHSSYGYTF
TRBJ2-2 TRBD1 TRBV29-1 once TGCAGCGTCTCCGGGACAGGGTTTTTGGACGGGGAGCTGTTTTTT CSVSGTGFLDGELFF
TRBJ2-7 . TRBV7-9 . TGTGCCAGCAGCCCAATCTCGGGTTACGAGCAGTACTTC CASSPISGYEQYF
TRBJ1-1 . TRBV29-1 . TGCAGCGCCACCCCCAGCGGGACGAAATCGGGGGGTGCTTTCTTT CSATPSGTKSGGAFF
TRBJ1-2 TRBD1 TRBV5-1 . TGCGCCAGCAGTCGGGACACAGGGGGAGATGGCTACACCTTC CASSRDTGGDGYTF
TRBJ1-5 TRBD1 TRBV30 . TGTGCCTGGAGGACAGGGGATCAGCCCCAGCATTTT CAWRTGDQPQHF
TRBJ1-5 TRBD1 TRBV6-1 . TGTGCCAGCAGTGAACTTGTGACAGGGGGCAGTCAGCCCCAGCATTTT CASSELVTGGSQPQHF
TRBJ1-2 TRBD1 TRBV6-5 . TGTGCCAGCACTGGCGTGGCAGGGGGCAGGTATGGCTACACCTTC CASTGVAGGRYGYTF
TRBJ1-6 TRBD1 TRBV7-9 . TGTGCCAGCAGCCCGCGAGGACAGGGAAATTCACCCCTCCACTTT CASSPRGQGNSPLHF
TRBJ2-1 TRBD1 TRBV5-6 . TGTGCCAGCAGCTTGGGTCACAGGGGTAATGAGCAGTTCTTC CASSLGHRGNEQFF
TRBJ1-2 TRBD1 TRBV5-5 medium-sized TGTGCCAGCAGCTTGGCAGACAGGGTTTCCTATGGCTACACCTTC CASSLADRVSYGYTF
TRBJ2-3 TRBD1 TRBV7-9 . TGTGCCAGCACCGATATGGACAGGCCAGCAGATACGCAGTATTTT CASTDMDRPADTQYF
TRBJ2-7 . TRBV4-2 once TGTGCCAGCAGCCAAGATGGAGACAGACCCCCCGAGCAGTACTTC CASSQDGDRPPEQYF
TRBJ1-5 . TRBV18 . TGTGCCAGCGCCCTAGACAGGTTCAATCAGCCCCAGCATTTT CASALDRFNQPQHF
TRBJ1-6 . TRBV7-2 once TGTGCCAGCAGCACTCGACAGACCAATTCACCCCTCCACTTT CASSTRQTNSPLHF
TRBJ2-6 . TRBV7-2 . TGTGCCAGCAGTTATTACAGGGCCGGGGCCAACGTCCTGACTTTC CASSYYRAGANVLTF
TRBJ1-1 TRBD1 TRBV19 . TGTGCCAGTAGTATAGCGGCAGGGGGCGCGACGAGCACTGAAGCTTTCTTT CASSIAAGGATSTEAFF
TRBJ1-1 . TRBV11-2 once TGTGCCAGCAGCACCCCCGGGGGACGCGGGGTTTATTGGGACACTGAAGCTTTCTTT CASSTPGGRGVYWDTEAFF
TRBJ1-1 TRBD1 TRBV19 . TGTGCCAGTAGTCCGAGGGGGCCGACAGGGGCGAATGAAGCTTTCTTT CASSPRGPTGANEAFF
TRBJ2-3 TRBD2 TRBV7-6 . TGTGCCAGCAGCTTACGGGCGGGAGCGGGCACAGATACGCAGTATTTT CASSLRAGAGTDTQYF
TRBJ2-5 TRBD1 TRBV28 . TGTGCCAGCAGCCCAGAGGGACAGGGGACTGAAGAGACCCAGTACTTC CASSPEGQGTEETQYF
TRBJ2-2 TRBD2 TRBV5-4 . TGTGCCAGCAGCTTGACTTGGTTAGCGGGAGGGGCCGGGGAGCTGTTTTTT CASSLTWLAGGAGELFF
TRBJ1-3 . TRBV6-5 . TGTGCCAGCAGTTACCCCCCCGACAGGTGGTATTTT CASSYPPDRWYF
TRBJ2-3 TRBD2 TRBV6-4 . TGTGCCAGCACCGTCTCGGCGGGAGGGGCAGATACGCAGTATTTT CASTVSAGGADTQYF
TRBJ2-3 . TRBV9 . TGTGCCAGCAGCGTAGGGGACTCACACACAGATACGCAGTATTTT CASSVGDSHTDTQYF
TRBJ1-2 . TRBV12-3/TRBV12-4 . TGTGCCAGCAGTTTAAATTCCAGGCGAGGCTACACCTTC CASSLNSRRGYTF